This TCR beta chain was captured in a study of T cell changes during pregnancy in multiple sclerosis. The CDR3 is 15 amino acids. CDR1 is SGHNT, CDR2 YYREEE, per germline (reference sequence). Trimming removed 4 bases from V and 5 bases from J; junction bases left unmatched: 11. Using immunoSEQ multiplex PCR, the repertoire was profiled, and TCRdb retains in-frame clones only, with some absent. Among roughly 48,000 clones listed, 85% to 95% were seen once. J is TRBJ2-7 and V is TRBV5-4; 8 bases match TRBD1. This specimen consisted of CD4+ T cells from peripheral blood mononuclear cells, obtained in the third trimester of pregnancy. The sequence derives from a female donor with multiple sclerosis, enrolled in a pregnancy study. The CDR3 DNA follows: TGTGCCAGCAGCCGCTTTCTCCAGGGGGCGAACGAGCAGTACTTC. Translated: CASSRFLQGANEQYF.